Listed here is a single T cell receptor beta chain. The CDR3 has 13 residues. Sample-barcoded 5' priming and a J-beta primer mix drove a second PCR of about 6 to 12 cycles. TCRdb re-called the 5' RACE reads with MiXCR, one entry per CDR3 protein. The data contain fewer than 800,000 distinct CDR3 sequences, around 25% of them singletons. This record comes from a study of blood T cells in healthy people across ages. Those donating, healthy Caucasian individuals from Russia, were aged about 6 to 100. Donors each provided 8 to 10 milliliters of peripheral blood. These records were also assigned to another study, of T cells of mothers and their children. That study adds: The second PCR's M1S primer added sample barcodes and 2-4 random nucleotides.

The rearrangement joins TRBV12-3 or TRBV12-4 to TRBJ2-5; weak D call: TRBD2 (7 bases). The J call may be wrong; the DNA end is better matched by TRBJ2-7. This receptor was obtained from a boy aged 5-17 years in good health. Sequenced: blood. The CDR3 loop is CASSLVRGAEQYF. CDR3 coding DNA: TGTGCCAGCAGTTTAGTTCGGGGGGCCGAGCAGTACTTC.